The 15 T cell receptor beta chains in this list originate from one sample, sequenced in a study of shared clonotypes between healthy human individuals. TCRdb's copy holds only in-frame clones and misses some; the assay was immunoSEQ multiplex PCR. The data show millions of clones, around 90% seen once. The sequencing sample was made of naive CD4+ T cells sorted from blood. Described subset: CD45RA+ positively selected. The receptors originated from a man aged 18 to 30 in good health.

The chain links TRBV7-2 to TRBJ2-5; 8 nucleotides agree with TRBD2. From germline, CDR1 is SGHTA and CDR2 FQGNSA. V lost 1 base and J lost 2; bases outside the gene matches: 6. This CDR3 region has 16 residues. The CDR3: CASSLEGGGRQETQYF. CDR3 sequence (DNA): TGTGCCAGCAGCTTAGAGGGCGGGGGGCGGCAAGAGACCCAGTACTTC.

The V gene is TRBV5-1, the J gene TRBJ1-2, with D maybe TRBD1 (6 bases). Deletions cut 0 bases from V and 2 bases from J, with 35 bases between. Germline V CDR1 and CDR2: SGHRS, YFSETQ. CDR3 length: 23 residues. CDR3 protein: CASSLASLLTGGGGPLRNYGYTF. As DNA, the CDR3 is TGCGCCAGCAGCTTGGCTAGCCTCCTGACAGGCGGCGGGGGGCCCCTTAGAAACTATGGCTACACCTTC.

This rearrangement joins TRBV7-2 to TRBJ2-7, with D perhaps TRBD1 (6 bases). Trimming left V 2 bases short and J 6 bases short, with 11 bases between. This CDR3 has 13 residues. Germline V lookup: CDR1 SGHTA, CDR2 FQGNSA. The CDR3 loop reads CASSLSSGVEQYF. Here the CDR3 DNA reads TGTGCCAGCAGCTTATCCTCAGGGGTCGAGCAGTACTTC.

The chain couples TRBV10-2 to TRBJ2-7; 9 bases agree with TRBD1. The CDR3 runs to 14 residues. V was pared by 7 bases and J by 3 bases, with 7 bases of the junction left unmatched. Germline CDR1 reads WSHSY; CDR2 reads SAAADI. This CDR3 is CASIRTGASYEQYF. CDR3 sequence (DNA): TGCGCCAGCATCCGGACAGGGGCCAGCTACGAGCAGTACTTC.

The chain uses TRBV7-2 and TRBJ1-2; no firm D call. Trimming left V 5 bases short and J 2 bases short, with 9 bases between. The CDR3 sequence is 13 residues long. CDR1 is SGHTA, CDR2 FQGNSA, per germline. The CDR3 DNA is TGTGCCAGCAGCCTTCAGGAAAACTATGGCTACACCTTC. It specifies CASSLQENYGYTF.

The chain employs TRBV5-4 and TRBJ1-2, with D perhaps matching TRBD1 (5 bases). Trimming left V 2 bases short and J 7 bases short, with 15 bases between. Germline V gene data show CDR1 as SGHNT and CDR2 as YYREEE (reference sequence). The CDR3 is 14 amino acids. The CDR3, as DNA: TGTGCCAGCAGCTTAGACAGTTCGTCTCTTGGCTACACCTTC. As protein: CASSLDSSSLGYTF.

This chain connects TRBV7-8 to TRBJ2-6; 8 bases are a match to TRBD2. Germline values: CDR1 SGHVS, CDR2 FQNEAQ. This CDR3 spans 18 amino acids. Trimming at V came to 5 bases and at J to 1 base, leaving 10 bases not matched to a gene. CDR3 in DNA: TGTGCCAGCAGCCGGGGGGGACGGGCAGAATCTGGGGCCAACGTCCTGACTTTC. Translated: CASSRGGRAESGANVLTF.

This rearrangement joins TRBV5-6 to TRBJ1-3, with a tentative D call TRBD1 (5 bases). V lost 4 bases and J 0 bases, leaving 14 bases between the germline ends. The germline gives CDR1 SGHDT, CDR2 YYEEEE. The CDR3 runs 16 residues. CDR3 amino acids: CASSHRGLSSGNTIYF. DNA for the CDR3: TGTGCCAGCAGCCACCGGGGCTTGAGCTCTGGAAACACCATATATTTT. Complete variable domain (other parts from reference TRBV5-6 and TRBJ1-3): DAGVTQSPTHLIKTRGQQVTLRCSPKSGHDTVSWYQQALGQGPQFIFQYYEEEERQRGNFPDRFSGHQFPNYSSELNVNALLLGDSALYLCASSHRGLSSGNTIYFGEGSWLTVV.

V usage is TRBV7-9 and J usage is TRBJ2-1, with 7 bases identical to TRBD2. Trimming removed 3 bases from V and 3 bases from J; junction bases left unmatched: 11. Germline assignment: CDR1 SEHNR and CDR2 FQNEAQ (reference sequence). This CDR3 comprises 17 residues. The CDR3 DNA reads TGTGCCAGCAGCTTTAGTCGGAGGCTAGCGGTCTACAATGAGCAGTTCTTC. Protein sequence: CASSFSRRLAVYNEQFF.

The rearrangement links TRBV6-6 to TRBJ1-2; 7 bases agree with TRBD1. The length of the CDR3 is 14 residues. J was trimmed by 5 bases and V by 5 bases; bases with no gene match: 8. Germline V gene data show CDR1 as MNHNY and CDR2 as SVGAGI (reference sequence). CDR3 nucleotides: TGTGCCAGCAGTCTGGGGACAGTTCAATATGGCTACACCTTC. It encodes CASSLGTVQYGYTF.

The V call is TRBV5-1, the J call TRBJ2-2; TRBD2 matches at 7 bases. V was clipped by 5 bases and J by 4 bases; unmatched bases: 8. The CDR3 is 15 residues long. Per germline, CDR1 SGHRS and CDR2 YFSETQ. Here the CDR3 DNA reads TGCGCCAGCAGACAAGGGACGGGAGGCACCGGGGAGCTGTTTTTT. Translated, it gives CASRQGTGGTGELFF. Filled out from reference TRBV5-1 and TRBJ2-2, the complete variable domain reads KAGVTQTPRYLIKTRGQQVTLSCSPISGHRSVSWYQQTPGQGLQFLFEYFSETQRNKGNFPGRFSGRQFSNSRSEMNVSTLELGDSALYLCASRQGTGGTGELFFGEGSRLTVL.

The chain recombines TRBV19 with TRBJ2-7; D may match TRBD1 or TRBD2 (5 bases each). Deletions cut 5 bases from V and 0 bases from J, with 14 bases between. Germline CDR1 is LNHDA and CDR2 is SQIVND (reference sequence). The CDR3 consists of 15 residues. The CDR3 nucleotides are TGTGCCAGTAGTCACGCCGGGACGAACTCCTACGAGCAGTACTTC. It translates to CASSHAGTNSYEQYF.

The chain uses TRBV6-5 and TRBJ2-7; 11 bases match TRBD2. This CDR3 contains 15 residues. Germline V gene sequence: CDR1 MNHEY, CDR2 SVGAGI. The V segment lost 5 bases and the J segment 3 bases; nucleotides outside the gene matches: 6. In DNA, the CDR3 is TGTGCCAGCAGTACCTATAGCGGGGGGGGCTACGAGCAGTACTTC. Translating it yields CASSTYSGGGYEQYF.

V and J are TRBV6-6 and TRBJ1-6, with D perhaps TRBD1 (6 bases). This CDR3 has 14 residues. The ends were cut back, 6 bases at V and 7 bases at J, with 13 bases in the middle. Germline values: CDR1 MNHNY, CDR2 SVGAGI (reference sequence). The chain's CDR3 is CASSPWTENSPLHF. The CDR3 region has the DNA TGTGCCAGCAGCCCCTGGACAGAAAATTCACCCCTCCACTTT.

V is TRBV19 and J is TRBJ1-2, with TRBD1 matching 7 bases. In germline, CDR1 is LNHDA, CDR2 SQIVND (reference sequence). This CDR3 has 15 residues. V shed 6 bases, J shed 0 bases, and the junction held 7 bases outside the gene matches. The CDR3 coding sequence is TGTGCCAGTAGAGGTACCGGGACAGCTAACTATGGCTACACCTTC. Amino acids: CASRGTGTANYGYTF.